The next 28 T cell receptor beta chains were all read from a single sample in a study of T cell responses to AZD1222 COVID-19 vaccine. TCRdb's table, derived via immunoSEQ multiplex PCR, lists solely in-frame clones and lacks some. The sample contains 100,000 to 150,000 clones, about nine tenths of which appear only once. This specimen was peripheral blood, taken 28 days after the second AZD1222 dose. These receptors came from an adult who received the AZD1222 COVID-19 vaccine.

V usage is TRBV30 and J usage is TRBJ2-7; D ambiguous. Germline CDR1 reads GTSNPN; CDR2 reads SVGIG (reference sequence). The germline V and J ends were trimmed by 4 bases and 0 bases, with 10 bases remaining between them. This CDR3 has 13 amino acids. The CDR3 sequence: CAWKGDTSYEQYF. CDR3 nucleotides: TGTGCCTGGAAGGGCGACACCTCCTACGAGCAGTACTTC.

J is TRBJ1-4 and V is TRBV2; D ambiguous. Germline assignment: CDR1 SNHLY and CDR2 FYNNEI. The V and J ends lost 7 bases and 8 bases respectively, with 14 bases between them. The CDR3 totals 13 residues. This CDR3 reads CASIGDAWEKLFF. CDR3 nucleotide sequence: TGTGCCAGCATAGGAGATGCATGGGAAAAACTGTTTTTT.

The chain couples TRBV11-3 to TRBJ1-1; D call uncertain. The CDR3 runs 16 residues. The V end was cut by 0 bases, the J end by 3 bases, with 14 bases between. Germline V CDR1 and CDR2: SGHNT, YENEEA. The CDR3 sequence: CASSLESRQWDTEAFF. Here the CDR3 DNA reads TGTGCCAGCAGCTTAGAATCTAGGCAGTGGGACACTGAAGCTTTCTTT.

J is TRBJ1-1 and V is TRBV2; D unclear. Germline CDR1 is SNHLY and CDR2 is FYNNEI. The CDR3 contains 11 residues. V lost 6 bases and J lost 1, with 3 bases in between. The CDR3 bases are TGTGCCAGCAGCCAGAACACTGAAGCTTTCTTT. It codes for CASSQNTEAFF.

J is TRBJ2-1 and V is TRBV5-1; 12 bases fit TRBD2. The CDR3 sequence is 16 residues long. With V trimmed by 5 bases and J by 7 bases, 10 bases remained unmatched. From germline, CDR1 is SGHRS and CDR2 YFSETQ. CDR3 nucleotides: TGCGCCAGCAGACGCGACCTAGCGGGAGGGGTTAATGAGCAGTTCTTC. Translated: CASRRDLAGGVNEQFF.

CDR3 sequence reads: CASSFNREARGYTF. The CDR3 DNA follows: TGTGCCAGCAGTTTTAATAGGGAGGCGAGAGGCTACACCTTC. The chain combines TRBV27 with TRBJ1-2; D is ambiguous. Germline lookup yields CDR1 MNHEY and CDR2 SMNVEV (reference sequence). V gave up 3 bases and J gave up 8 bases, with 16 bases separating them. The CDR3 has 14 residues.

V gene TRBV7-2 combines with J gene TRBJ1-2; 9 bases map to TRBD1. After removal of 5 bases from V and 6 bases from J, the junction contained 19 bases not matched to a gene. CDR1 and CDR2 (germline): SGHTA, FQGNSA. This CDR3 contains 18 residues. CDR3 sequence reads: CASSPWGVNRGRIDGYTF. CDR3 coding DNA: TGTGCCAGCAGCCCATGGGGGGTAAACAGGGGGCGTATAGATGGCTACACCTTC.

This clone appeared once. The chain recombines TRBV7-2 with TRBJ2-7; 7 bases agree with TRBD1. The CDR3 loop spans 14 amino acids. V shed 5 bases and J 3 bases; nucleotides not matched to a gene: 7. CDR1 and CDR2 from the germline V gene are SGHTA and FQGNSA. Written as DNA, the CDR3 is TGTGCCAGCAGCGCTCAGACAGGGAACTACGAGCAGTACTTC. Translated, it gives CASSAQTGNYEQYF.

V is TRBV24-1 and J is TRBJ2-1; 8 nucleotides match TRBD2. The ends lost 5 bases at V and 8 bases at J; junction bases unmatched: 7. Germline assignment: CDR1 KGHDR and CDR2 SFDVKD. The CDR3 extends over 14 amino acids. The CDR3 DNA sequence: TGTGCCACCAGTGTGGCGGGAGGAGGGGATGAGCAGTTCTTC. Protein sequence: CATSVAGGGDEQFF.

This chain uses TRBV18 with TRBJ1-1; no firm D call. Germline CDR1 is KGHSH and CDR2 is LQKENI. The V end lost 5 bases, the J end lost 6 bases, and 16 bases lay between the germline ends. The CDR3 covers 14 residues. The CDR3 is CASSSGIYVSEAFF. The CDR3 DNA reads as TGTGCCAGCTCATCCGGGATCTATGTCTCTGAAGCTTTCTTT.

The chain has TRBV6-4 and TRBJ1-4; unclear D gene. The CDR3 length is 14 residues. The V and J ends lost 9 bases and 7 bases respectively, with 18 bases between them. From germline, CDR1 is MRHNA and CDR2 SNTAGT. CDR3 residues: CASLTIVDGEKLFF. In DNA form, the CDR3 reads TGTGCCAGTTTGACGATTGTGGACGGTGAAAAACTGTTTTTT.

V usage is TRBV28 and J usage is TRBJ1-6; 7 nucleotides agree with TRBD1. CDR3 length: 15 residues. The ends lost 6 bases at V and 3 bases at J; junction bases unmatched: 5. CDR1 and CDR2 from the germline V gene are MDHEN and SYDVKM. The CDR3 DNA follows: TGTGCCAGCAGCCCCCGACAGGGCTATAATTCACCCCTCCACTTT. It translates to CASSPRQGYNSPLHF.

Points on this clone: The sample carries other DNA sequences with the same CDR3. J is TRBJ2-2 and V is TRBV19; 9 bases match TRBD1. Germline CDR1 reads LNHDA; CDR2 reads SQIVND (reference sequence). This CDR3 has 14 amino acids. V gave up 6 bases and J gave up 5 bases; unmatched junction bases: 4. CDR3 nucleotide sequence: TGTGCCAGTAGGACCGGGACAGGGACCGGGGAGCTGTTTTTT. Protein product: CASRTGTGTGELFF. Supplemented by reference TRBV19 and TRBJ2-2, the full variable domain reads DGGITQSPKYLFRKEGQNVTLSCEQNLNHDAMYWYRQDPGQGLRLIYYSQIVNDFQKGDIAEGYSVSREKKESFPLTVTSAQKNPTAFYLCASRTGTGTGELFFGEGSRLTVL.

The rearrangement uses TRBV2 and TRBJ1-5; D remains unclear. Germline CDR1 SNHLY, CDR2 FYNNEI. V lost 3 bases, J lost 1 base, and 7 bases lay in between. The CDR3 extends over 14 amino acids. The CDR3 region has the DNA TGTGCCAGCAGTGAGTGGTACAGCAATCAGCCCCAGCATTTT. Translated: CASSEWYSNQPQHF.

This clone was recorded only once. The rearrangement links TRBV7-2 to TRBJ2-7; the D gene is possibly TRBD1 (5 bases). Germline values: CDR1 SGHTA, CDR2 FQGNSA. The CDR3 is 14 residues long. V lost 5 bases and J lost 0, with 11 bases in between. The CDR3 loop is CASSSRASSYEQYF. The DNA of the CDR3 is TGTGCCAGCAGCAGCAGGGCTTCCTCCTACGAGCAGTACTTC.

The rearrangement uses TRBV2 and TRBJ2-6; tentatively, D is TRBD1 (6 bases). Trimming took off 3 bases at V and 2 bases at J, with 8 bases between the two ends. This CDR3 has 15 residues. Germline V lookup: CDR1 SNHLY, CDR2 FYNNEI. The CDR3: CASSEDRTGANVLTF. The CDR3 region has the DNA TGTGCCAGCAGTGAGGACAGAACTGGGGCCAACGTCCTGACTTTC.

The chain uses TRBV28 and TRBJ1-5, with a possible D match to TRBD1 (5 bases). With 5 bases removed from V and 5 bases from J, the gap between germline ends came to 10 bases. The CDR3 consists of 13 residues. Looked up from germline, CDR1 is MDHEN and CDR2 is SYDVKM. The CDR3 DNA is TGTGCCAGCAGTCCGGGACCCCATCAGCCCCAGCATTTT. Protein: CASSPGPHQPQHF.

This rearrangement joins TRBV24-1 to TRBJ2-1, with a tentative D call TRBD2 (6 bases). The CDR3 has 16 amino acids. The germline gives CDR1 KGHDR, CDR2 SFDVKD. The ends were cut back, 5 bases at V and 4 bases at J, with 17 bases in the middle. CDR3 sequence: CATSAGTGLLYNEQFF. Written as DNA, the CDR3 is TGTGCCACCAGTGCCGGGACGGGACTCCTTTACAATGAGCAGTTCTTC.

The gene calls are TRBV7-8 and TRBJ1-5; D not certain. The ends were cut back, 1 base at V and 0 bases at J, with 7 bases in the middle. From germline, CDR1 is SGHVS and CDR2 FQNEAQ. The CDR3 is 15 residues long. CDR3 in amino acids: CASSLGADSNQPQHF. The CDR3 DNA sequence: TGTGCCAGCAGCTTAGGGGCGGATAGCAATCAGCCCCAGCATTTT.

This chain's CDR3 is CASSLGLAGVAYNEQFF. For the CDR3, the DNA is TGTGCCAGCAGCTTGGGACTAGCGGGAGTAGCCTACAATGAGCAGTTCTTC. The chain couples TRBV5-5 to TRBJ2-1, with 12 bases that match TRBD2. CDR1 SGHKS and CDR2 YYEKEE come from the germline V gene (reference sequence). The CDR3 loop spans 17 amino acids. V lost 0 bases and J lost 2; bases outside the gene matches: 3.

The V and J genes are TRBV23-1 and TRBJ2-1, with unresolved D. TRBV23-1 is an open reading frame, and its role is uncertain. V was trimmed by 4 bases and J by 3 bases, leaving 10 bases between them. The CDR3 length is 14 residues. The CDR3 is CASSPPPGYNEQFF. CDR3 coding DNA: TGCGCCAGCAGTCCTCCCCCGGGCTACAATGAGCAGTTCTTC.

The CDR3 region is CASSLTTTPVGAFF. CDR3 bases: TGCGCCAGCAGCTTGACGACAACCCCTGTAGGGGCTTTCTTT. This chain uses TRBV5-1 with TRBJ1-1; D ambiguous. The CDR3 totals 14 residues. Germline-derived CDR1 and CDR2 are SGHRS and YFSETQ. Between the trimmed V and J ends, which lost 1 base and 11 bases, there was a span of 18 bases.

This clone was counted a single time. This chain uses TRBV9 with TRBJ1-5; no clear D. V was cut by 0 bases and J by 0 bases, with 7 bases left in between. Germline assignment: CDR1 SGDLS and CDR2 YYNGEE. The CDR3 contains 15 residues. CDR3 region: CASSVEGYSNQPQHF. DNA for the CDR3: TGTGCCAGCAGCGTAGAGGGATATAGCAATCAGCCCCAGCATTTT.

This clone was found once. The chain combines TRBV6-2 or TRBV6-3 with TRBJ1-5; weak D call: TRBD1 (5 bases). V was pared by 4 bases and J by 7 bases, with 17 bases between. The CDR3 length is 15 residues. Germline V CDR1 and CDR2: MNHEY, SVGEGT. The CDR3: CASSSLLMGDQPQHF. The CDR3 region has the DNA TGTGCCAGCAGTTCCCTTCTAATGGGGGACCAGCCCCAGCATTTT.

The V gene is TRBV12-3 or TRBV12-4, the J gene TRBJ1-1; D not certain. V lost 3 bases and J 2 bases, leaving 7 bases between the germline ends. CDR3 length: 13 amino acids. In DNA form, the CDR3 reads TGTGCCAGCAGTTTTGGCATAAACACTGAAGCTTTCTTT. This translates into CASSFGINTEAFF.

The gene calls are TRBV18 and TRBJ2-3; 10 nucleotides align to TRBD2. In germline, CDR1 is KGHSH, CDR2 LQKENI. After removal of 2 bases from V and 2 bases from J, the junction contained 7 bases not matched to a gene. This CDR3 has 17 residues. DNA for the CDR3: TGTGCCAGCTCACCAGGACGACTAGCGGGCCTCACAGATACGCAGTATTTT. It codes for CASSPGRLAGLTDTQYF.

On this clone: A read error may account for a junction end that differs from germline. The chain uses TRBV5-6 and TRBJ2-1; TRBD1 aligns across 9 bases. The CDR3 covers 12 residues. Germline values: CDR1 SGHDT, CDR2 YYEEEE. This chain's CDR3 is CASSLTGTGSIF. The DNA for the CDR3 is TGTGCCAGCAGCCTCACCGGGACAGGGTCTATCTTC.

The rearrangement joins TRBV9 to TRBJ2-3; D remains unclear. The CDR3 totals 13 residues. From germline, CDR1 is SGDLS and CDR2 YYNGEE. V was pared by 2 bases and J by 3 bases, with 7 bases between. The DNA of the CDR3 is TGTGCCAGCAGCGTTCCTGGGACAGATACGCAGTATTTT. Translated: CASSVPGTDTQYF. Drawing the rest from reference TRBV9 and TRBJ2-3, the complete variable domain is DSGVTQTPKHLITATGQRVTLRCSPRSGDLSVYWYQQSLDQGLQFLIQYYNGEERAKGNILERFSAQQFPDLHSELNLSSLELGDSALYFCASSVPGTDTQYFGPGTRLTVL.